The 30 T cell receptor beta chains below all came from one sample that was sequenced in a study of beta chain features in type 1 diabetes. For these TCRs, the target antigens are not known. Sequenced material consisted of expressed TCRB transcripts (all of the isolated RNA was reverse transcribed). TCRdb's table, derived via immunoSEQ multiplex PCR, lists solely in-frame clones and lacks some. The table has a few hundred thousand clones, about 13% seen once. Study-wide points: The study found moderately but significantly shorter TCRB CDR3s in all four CD4+ subsets of Type 1 diabetes patients.

The source material was naive CD4+ T cells from blood. The source of these receptors is a woman in her late teens or twenties with type 1 diabetes.

This clone has more than one count but fewer than ten. The chain uses TRBV29-1 and TRBJ2-1, with D possibly being TRBD2 (5 bases). Germline V lookup: CDR1 SQVTM, CDR2 ANQGSEA. V was cut by 4 bases and J by 0 bases, with 10 bases left in between. There are 14 residues in the CDR3. The CDR3 protein is CSVGGQNSYNEQFF. The DNA for the CDR3 is TGCAGCGTTGGCGGGCAAAACTCCTACAATGAGCAGTTCTTC.

This clone was detected a few times. The chain is built from TRBV2 and TRBJ2-1, with a possible D match to TRBD1 (5 bases). V was clipped by 5 bases and J by 0 bases, with 8 bases between them. Germline CDR1 and CDR2: SNHLY and FYNNEI. This CDR3 has 14 amino acids. The CDR3 DNA sequence: TGTGCCAGCAGTCGGACACTCTCCTACAATGAGCAGTTCTTC. This codes for CASSRTLSYNEQFF.

This clone was recorded a few times. Other DNA sequences in the same sample also yield this CDR3. The chain recombines TRBV30 with TRBJ2-5; D call uncertain. This CDR3 spans 14 amino acids. The germline V gene has CDR1 GTSNPN and CDR2 SVGIG (reference sequence). V dropped 0 bases and J dropped 2 bases, with 10 bases sitting between them. The CDR3 nucleotides read TGTGCCTGGAGTGTTTTACGAGGTCAAGAGACCCAGTACTTC. It translates to CAWSVLRGQETQYF.

This clone was counted a few times. This chain links TRBV5-1 with TRBJ2-4; perhaps TRBD2 as D (6 bases). Per germline, CDR1 SGHRS and CDR2 YFSETQ. The CDR3 length is 14 residues. Trimming removed 4 bases at V and 8 bases at J, with 16 bases between. CDR3 in amino acids: CASSRTGVADIQYF. In nucleotides, the CDR3 is TGCGCCAGCAGCCGGACGGGGGTCGCGGACATTCAGTACTTC.

V usage is TRBV2 and J usage is TRBJ2-7, with TRBD2 matching over 9 bases. The germline V gene has CDR1 SNHLY and CDR2 FYNNEI. The CDR3 consists of 15 residues. Losses at the gene ends were 3 bases for V and 3 bases for J; bases not matched to a gene: 6. CDR3 coding DNA: TGTGCCAGCAGTGATCGCGAAGCGGGAGGCTACGAGCAGTACTTC. It specifies CASSDREAGGYEQYF.

The rearrangement uses TRBV30 and TRBJ2-1, with 13 bases that match TRBD2. Germline CDR1 GTSNPN, CDR2 SVGIG (reference sequence). The junction had 11 bases not matched to a gene; V was cut back by 0 bases and J by 6 bases. CDR3 length: 18 residues. CDR3 nucleotide sequence: TGTGCCTGGAGTGTTACTAACCGGACTAGCGGGAGACGCAATGAGCAGTTCTTC. It specifies CAWSVTNRTSGRRNEQFF.

This clone showed up just a few times. This chain connects TRBV18 to TRBJ2-1, with D tentatively TRBD1 (5 bases). Trimming pared 4 bases from V and 4 bases from J, leaving 14 bases between. The CDR3 is 15 residues long. Germline CDR1 and CDR2: KGHSH and LQKENI. DNA of the CDR3: TGTGCCAGCTCACGATTGACAACAGGATACAATGAGCAGTTCTTC. Translation: CASSRLTTGYNEQFF.

This clone was counted a few times. The gene calls are TRBV5-6 and TRBJ2-7, with TRBD2 matching 12 bases. The CDR3 spans 15 residues. Per the germline V gene, CDR1 is SGHDT and CDR2 is YYEEEE. V lost 1 base, J lost 1 base, and 0 bases stayed unmatched. CDR3 residues: CASSLTSGRSYEQYF. In nucleotides, the CDR3 is TGTGCCAGCAGCTTGACTAGCGGGAGGTCCTACGAGCAGTACTTC.

This rearrangement joins TRBV6-6 to TRBJ2-1; D might be TRBD1 (6 bases). Germline lookup yields CDR1 MNHNY and CDR2 SVGAGI (reference sequence). This CDR3 region has 14 residues. The V and J ends lost 6 bases and 4 bases respectively, with 13 bases between them. In nucleotides, the CDR3 is TGTGCCAGCAGCCACGGGACACTATACAATGAGCAGTTCTTC. Protein: CASSHGTLYNEQFF.

This clone was seen a few times. The chain combines TRBV11-2 with TRBJ2-7; D ambiguous. The CDR3 extends over 14 amino acids. CDR1 is SGHAT, CDR2 FQNNGV, per germline. The V and J ends lost 10 bases and 6 bases respectively, with 22 bases between them. The CDR3 nucleotides read TGTGCCACCTCCAGCTCAGCAGGCCCGCTCGAGCAGTACGTC. It specifies CATSSSAGPLEQYV.

This clone has more than one count but fewer than ten. The rearrangement uses TRBV28 and TRBJ2-2; tentatively, D is TRBD2 (6 bases). The germline gives CDR1 MDHEN, CDR2 SYDVKM. The CDR3 sequence is 16 residues long. Trimming took off 2 bases at V and 0 bases at J, with 10 bases between the two ends. CDR3 DNA sequence: TGTGCCAGCAGTTTAGGTCTAGCGTCGAACACCGGGGAGCTGTTTTTT. This encodes CASSLGLASNTGELFF.

This clone showed up just a few times. CDR3 in amino acids: CASSNSGSDYEQYF. The DNA of the CDR3 is TGTGCCAGCAGTAATAGCGGTTCCGACTACGAGCAGTACTTC. The chain couples TRBV28 to TRBJ2-7; tentatively, D is TRBD2 (6 bases). The germline CDR1 and CDR2 sequences are MDHEN and SYDVKM. There are 14 residues in the CDR3. V was shortened by 5 bases and J by 3 bases, with 14 bases between the two germline ends.

The rearrangement links TRBV2 to TRBJ2-7; tentatively, D is TRBD2 (6 bases). The ends were cut back, 7 bases at V and 6 bases at J, with 22 bases in the middle. Germline values: CDR1 SNHLY, CDR2 FYNNEI. The CDR3 is made up of 15 amino acids. The CDR3 DNA sequence: TGTGCCAGCAACCCCCTTGGGTCGGGTAGCGGCGAGCAGTACTTC. It translates to CASNPLGSGSGEQYF.

The V and J genes are TRBV6-6 and TRBJ1-2; 7 bases match TRBD1. The CDR3 consists of 14 residues. The germline V gene has CDR1 MNHNY and CDR2 SVGAGI (reference sequence). V was clipped by 5 bases and J by 8 bases; unmatched bases: 11. The CDR3 spells CASSRQGFLEGYTF. The DNA for the CDR3 is TGTGCCAGCAGTCGACAGGGCTTCCTAGAGGGCTACACCTTC.

This clone was picked up a small number of times. The gene calls are TRBV2 and TRBJ1-5; 8 bases map to TRBD1. In germline, CDR1 is SNHLY, CDR2 FYNNEI. The V gene end was trimmed by 6 bases and the J gene end by 5 bases; junction bases not matched to a gene: 9. The CDR3 is 15 amino acids. The CDR3 reads CASSPSGTGYQPQHF. CDR3 coding DNA: TGTGCCAGCAGCCCCTCCGGGACAGGTTATCAGCCCCAGCATTTT.

This clone was detected only a few times. The V call is TRBV27, the J call TRBJ2-3, with 8 positions matching TRBD1. The ends lost 0 bases at V and 4 bases at J; junction bases unmatched: 0. The germline V gene has CDR1 MNHEY and CDR2 SMNVEV (reference sequence). The length of the CDR3 is 14 residues. This CDR3 is CASSLSTGADTQYF. The DNA for the CDR3 is TGTGCCAGCAGTTTATCGACAGGGGCAGATACGCAGTATTTT.

This chain connects TRBV11-3 to TRBJ1-2; tentative D call: TRBD1 (6 bases). Germline values: CDR1 SGHNT, CDR2 YENEEA. With 5 bases removed from V and 3 bases from J, the gap between germline ends came to 13 bases. The CDR3 runs to 14 residues. Here the CDR3 reads CASSPGGQYYGYTF. The CDR3 region has the DNA TGTGCCAGCAGCCCTGGAGGACAGTACTATGGCTACACCTTC.

This clone turned up a few times. The rearrangement joins TRBV5-1 to TRBJ2-7; maybe TRBD2 (6 bases). The germline CDR1 and CDR2 sequences are SGHRS and YFSETQ. V lost 4 bases to trimming and J lost 0 bases, with 20 bases between them. The CDR3 contains 17 residues. Here the CDR3 reads CASSPEGIGANSYEQYF. CDR3 coding DNA: TGCGCCAGCAGCCCGGAGGGTATCGGGGCTAACTCCTACGAGCAGTACTTC.

The chain links TRBV10-3 to TRBJ2-3; D possibly corresponds to TRBD1 (6 bases). This CDR3 is 14 amino acids long. V lost 7 bases and J 2 bases, leaving 13 bases between the germline ends. The germline V gene encodes CDR1 ENHRY and CDR2 SYGVKD. CDR3 nucleotide sequence: TGTGCCATCACCCCACAGGGTTACACAGATACGCAGTATTTT. This encodes CAITPQGYTDTQYF.

This clone was found a few times. The CDR3 DNA sequence: TGTGCCAGCAGCTTAGGGACAGGGGGCGACTATGGCTACACCTTC. It yields the protein CASSLGTGGDYGYTF. The chain carries TRBV11-3 and TRBJ1-2, with 11 positions matching TRBD1. V lost 1 base and J lost 3; bases outside the gene matches: 1. The CDR3 extends over 15 amino acids. CDR1 SGHNT and CDR2 YENEEA come from the germline V gene.

In DNA form, the CDR3 reads TGTGCCACCAGCTGGCGTAGCGGGAATGAGCAGTTCTTC. Translation gives CATSWRSGNEQFF. The gene calls are TRBV15 and TRBJ2-1, with 7 bases that match TRBD2. V shed 5 bases, J shed 7 bases, and the junction held 5 bases outside the gene matches. CDR3 length: 13 residues. Germline loops: CDR1 LNHNV, CDR2 YYDKDF (reference sequence).

The chain carries TRBV7-6 and TRBJ2-3; 14 positions agree with TRBD2. The CDR3 has 17 residues. Trimming at V came to 5 bases and at J to 5 bases, leaving 9 bases not matched to a gene. Germline V gene data show CDR1 as SGHVS and CDR2 as FNYEAQ. DNA of the CDR3: TGTGCCAGCAGCCCTCAAAGACTAGCGGGAGGGGTAGATACGCAGTATTTT. This codes for CASSPQRLAGGVDTQYF.

The genes are TRBV6-1 and TRBJ1-1; no clear D. CDR1 and CDR2 (germline): MNHNS, SASEGT. The CDR3 consists of 13 residues. With 5 bases removed from V and 10 bases from J, the gap between germline ends came to 17 bases. This chain's CDR3 is CASSPLGPPGAFF. CDR3 bases: TGTGCCAGCAGTCCACTGGGCCCGCCTGGAGCTTTCTTT.

This clone occurred a few times. The chain carries TRBV6-6 and TRBJ1-1; TRBD1 matches at 10 bases. Germline V lookup: CDR1 MNHNY, CDR2 SVGAGI (reference sequence). The V segment lost 5 bases and the J segment 1 base; nucleotides outside the gene matches: 1. The length of the CDR3 is 14 residues. The CDR3, as DNA: TGTGCCAGCAGTCGGGACAGGGGGAACACTGAAGCTTTCTTT. Its protein product is CASSRDRGNTEAFF.

This clone has only a few counts. This chain connects TRBV7-2 to TRBJ2-1; 11 bases fit TRBD2. The CDR3 totals 15 residues. V lost 5 bases, J lost 5 bases, and 5 bases stayed unmatched. Germline CDR1 and CDR2: SGHTA and FQGNSA. This CDR3 is CASSPRTSGHNEQFF. The CDR3 nucleotides read TGTGCCAGCAGCCCTCGGACTAGCGGGCACAATGAGCAGTTCTTC.

The V gene is TRBV19, the J gene TRBJ2-1; no firm D call. Germline V gene data show CDR1 as LNHDA and CDR2 as SQIVND (reference sequence). The CDR3 totals 13 residues. The V gene lost 8 bases and the J gene lost 3 bases, with 11 bases spanning the gap. CDR3 loop: CASLRSIYNEQFF. The CDR3 DNA follows: TGTGCCAGTCTTCGTAGCATCTACAATGAGCAGTTCTTC.

The chain is built from TRBV5-4 and TRBJ2-1; the D gene is possibly TRBD2 (6 bases). The V end was cut by 0 bases, the J end by 2 bases, with 12 bases between. The CDR3 has 16 residues. Germline loops: CDR1 SGHNT, CDR2 YYREEE (reference sequence). The CDR3 region is CASSLGTGVPYNEQFF. CDR3 in DNA: TGTGCCAGCAGCTTGGGGACGGGAGTCCCCTACAATGAGCAGTTCTTC.

This clone was counted between two and nine times. The gene calls are TRBV30 and TRBJ1-1; TRBD1 matches at 7 bases. CDR1 is GTSNPN and CDR2 is SVGIG in the germline V gene (reference sequence). V gave up 0 bases and J gave up 7 bases; unmatched junction bases: 8. This CDR3 is built from 14 residues. The CDR3 reads CAWSVWQGDVEAFF. The CDR3 nucleotides read TGTGCCTGGAGTGTTTGGCAGGGGGACGTTGAAGCTTTCTTT.

This clone came up a few times. The rearrangement uses TRBV5-1 and TRBJ1-2; D uncertain. The CDR3 spans 13 residues. Germline CDR1 and CDR2: SGHRS and YFSETQ. V lost 0 bases, J lost 9 bases, and 12 bases lay in between. The CDR3 DNA sequence: TGCGCCAGCAGCTTGGGAAGCAACTCGCGCTACACCTTC. Translation gives CASSLGSNSRYTF.

This clone was counted only a few times. The chain is built from TRBV28 and TRBJ1-2, with D perhaps matching TRBD1 (5 bases). The CDR3 spans 14 residues. The V and J ends lost 10 bases and 3 bases respectively, with 18 bases between them. Germline assignment: CDR1 MDHEN and CDR2 SYDVKM. CDR3 loop: CATYTLQVYYGYTF. CDR3 DNA: TGTGCCACATACACTTTACAGGTCTACTATGGCTACACCTTC.